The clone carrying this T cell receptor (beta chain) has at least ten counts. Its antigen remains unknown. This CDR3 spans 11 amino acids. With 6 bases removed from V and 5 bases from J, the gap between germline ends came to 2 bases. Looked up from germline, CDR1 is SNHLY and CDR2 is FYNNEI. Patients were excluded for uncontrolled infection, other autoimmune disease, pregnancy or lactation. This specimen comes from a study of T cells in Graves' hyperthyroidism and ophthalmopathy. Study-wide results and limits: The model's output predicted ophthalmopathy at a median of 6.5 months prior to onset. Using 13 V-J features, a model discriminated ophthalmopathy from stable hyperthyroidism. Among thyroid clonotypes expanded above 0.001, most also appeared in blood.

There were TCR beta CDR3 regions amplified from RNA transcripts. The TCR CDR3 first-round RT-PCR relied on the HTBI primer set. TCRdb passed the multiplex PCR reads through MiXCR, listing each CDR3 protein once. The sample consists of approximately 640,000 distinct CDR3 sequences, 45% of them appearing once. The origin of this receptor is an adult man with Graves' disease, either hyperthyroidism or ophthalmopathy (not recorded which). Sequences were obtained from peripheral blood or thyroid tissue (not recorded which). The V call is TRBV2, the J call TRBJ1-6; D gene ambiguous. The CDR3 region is CASRNNSPLHF. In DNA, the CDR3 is TGTGCCAGCAGAAATAATTCACCCCTCCACTTT.